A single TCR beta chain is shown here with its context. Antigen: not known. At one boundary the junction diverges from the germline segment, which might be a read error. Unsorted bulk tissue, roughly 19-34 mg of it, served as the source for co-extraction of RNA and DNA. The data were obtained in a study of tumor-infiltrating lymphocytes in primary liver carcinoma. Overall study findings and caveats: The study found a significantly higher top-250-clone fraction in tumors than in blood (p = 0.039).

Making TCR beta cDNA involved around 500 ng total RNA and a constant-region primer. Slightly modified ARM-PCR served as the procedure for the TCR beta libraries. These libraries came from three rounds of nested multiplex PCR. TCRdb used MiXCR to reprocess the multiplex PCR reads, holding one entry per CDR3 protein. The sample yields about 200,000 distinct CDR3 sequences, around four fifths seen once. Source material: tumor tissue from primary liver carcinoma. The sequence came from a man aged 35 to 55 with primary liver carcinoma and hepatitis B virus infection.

The CDR3 here is CAIWAPPGTSLTSGEQYF. The CDR3 bases are TGTGCCATCTGGGCTCCCCCCGGGACTAGCCTTACGTCTGGCGAGCAATACTTC. The chain is built from TRBV10-3 and TRBJ2-7, with 9 bases identical to TRBD2. This CDR3 comprises 18 residues. Germline CDR1 and CDR2: ENHRY and SYGVKD.